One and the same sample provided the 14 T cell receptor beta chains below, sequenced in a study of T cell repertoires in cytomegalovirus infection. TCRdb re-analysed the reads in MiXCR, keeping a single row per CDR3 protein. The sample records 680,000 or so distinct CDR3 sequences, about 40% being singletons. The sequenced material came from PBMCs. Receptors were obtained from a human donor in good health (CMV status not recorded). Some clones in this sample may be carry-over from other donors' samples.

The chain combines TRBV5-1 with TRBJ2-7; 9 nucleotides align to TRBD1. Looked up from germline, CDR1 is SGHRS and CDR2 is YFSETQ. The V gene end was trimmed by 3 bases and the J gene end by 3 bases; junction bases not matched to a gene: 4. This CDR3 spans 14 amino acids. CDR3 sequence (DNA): TGCGCCAGCAGCTGGACAGGGGAAGACTACGAGCAGTACTTC. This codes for CASSWTGEDYEQYF.

Here the CDR3 reads CASSRSGQDLSYEQYF. In DNA, the CDR3 is TGTGCCAGCAGTAGAAGCGGACAGGACCTCTCCTACGAGCAGTACTTC. The rearrangement uses TRBV7-2 and TRBJ2-7; TRBD1 matches at 7 bases. The V gene end was trimmed by 6 bases and the J gene end by 0 bases; junction bases not matched to a gene: 11. CDR3 length: 16 residues. Germline V gives CDR1 SGHTA, CDR2 FQGNSA. Using reference TRBV7-2 and TRBJ2-7 for the parts outside the CDR3, the full variable domain is GAGVSQSPSNKVTEKGKDVELRCDPISGHTALYWYRQSLGQGLEFLIYFQGNSAPDKSGLPSDRFSAERTGGSVSTLTIQRTQQEDSAVYLCASSRSGQDLSYEQYFGPGTRLTVT.

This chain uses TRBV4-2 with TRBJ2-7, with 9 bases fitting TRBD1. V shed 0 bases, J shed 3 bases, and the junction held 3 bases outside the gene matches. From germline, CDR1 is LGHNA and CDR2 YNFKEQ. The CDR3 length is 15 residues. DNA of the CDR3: TGTGCCAGCAGCCAAGATAGGGGACAGGGCTACGAGCAGTACTTC. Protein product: CASSQDRGQGYEQYF.

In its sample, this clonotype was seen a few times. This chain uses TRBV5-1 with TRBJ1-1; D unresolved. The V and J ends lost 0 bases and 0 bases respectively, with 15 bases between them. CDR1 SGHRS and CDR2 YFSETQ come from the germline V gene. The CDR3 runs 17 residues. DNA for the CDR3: TGCGCCAGCAGCTTGGCCTTTCGGGCAGGAATGAACACTGAAGCTTTCTTT. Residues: CASSLAFRAGMNTEAFF.

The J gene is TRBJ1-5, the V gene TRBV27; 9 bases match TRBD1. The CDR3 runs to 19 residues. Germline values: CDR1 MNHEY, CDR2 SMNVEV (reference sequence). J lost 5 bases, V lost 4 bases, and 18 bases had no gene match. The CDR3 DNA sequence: TGTGCCAGCAGTTCTTATTCGGGACAGGGTTTTTCCTACGATCAGCCCCAGCATTTT. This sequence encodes CASSSYSGQGFSYDQPQHF.

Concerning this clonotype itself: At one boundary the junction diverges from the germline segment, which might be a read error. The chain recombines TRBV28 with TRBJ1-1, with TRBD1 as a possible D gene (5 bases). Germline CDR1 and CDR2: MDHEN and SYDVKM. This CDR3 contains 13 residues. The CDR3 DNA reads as TGTGCCATCAGTATTAACAGGAACACTGAAGCGTTCTTT. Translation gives CAISINRNTEAFF.

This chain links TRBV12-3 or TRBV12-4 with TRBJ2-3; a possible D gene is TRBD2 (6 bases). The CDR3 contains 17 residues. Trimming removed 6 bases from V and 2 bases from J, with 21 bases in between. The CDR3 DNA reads TGTGCCAGCAGCCTCATGGTACAAGCGGGTGTCACAGATACGCAGTATTTT. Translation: CASSLMVQAGVTDTQYF.

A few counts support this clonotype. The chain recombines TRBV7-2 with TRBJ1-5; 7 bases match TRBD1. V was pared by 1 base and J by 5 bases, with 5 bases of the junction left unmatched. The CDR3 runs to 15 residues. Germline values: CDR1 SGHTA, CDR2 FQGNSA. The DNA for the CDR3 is TGTGCCAGCAGCTTAGAGACAGGGTTGGATCAGCCCCAGCATTTT. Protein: CASSLETGLDQPQHF.

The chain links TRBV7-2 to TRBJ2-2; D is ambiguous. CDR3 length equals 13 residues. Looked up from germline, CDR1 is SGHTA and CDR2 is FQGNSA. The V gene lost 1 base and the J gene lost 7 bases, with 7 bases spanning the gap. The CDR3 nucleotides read TGTGCCAGCAGCTTAGAGAGCCTCGGGGAGCTGTTTTTT. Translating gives CASSLESLGELFF.

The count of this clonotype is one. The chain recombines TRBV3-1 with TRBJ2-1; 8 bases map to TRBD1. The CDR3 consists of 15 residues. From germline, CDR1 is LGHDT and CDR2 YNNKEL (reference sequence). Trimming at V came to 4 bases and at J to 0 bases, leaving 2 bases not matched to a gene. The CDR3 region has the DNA TGTGCCAGCAGCCCGACAGGGGACTCCTACAATGAGCAGTTCTTC. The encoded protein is CASSPTGDSYNEQFF.

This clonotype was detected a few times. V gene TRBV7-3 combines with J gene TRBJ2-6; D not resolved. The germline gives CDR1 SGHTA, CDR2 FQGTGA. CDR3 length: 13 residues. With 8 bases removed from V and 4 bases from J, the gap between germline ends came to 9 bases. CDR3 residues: CASSPAGANVLTF. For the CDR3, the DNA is TGTGCCAGCTCACCGGCCGGGGCCAACGTCCTGACTTTC.

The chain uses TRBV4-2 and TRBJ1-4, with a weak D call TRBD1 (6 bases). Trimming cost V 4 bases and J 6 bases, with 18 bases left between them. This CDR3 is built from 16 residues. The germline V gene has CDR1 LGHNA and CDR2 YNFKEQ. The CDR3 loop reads CASSRDGGQGYEKLFF. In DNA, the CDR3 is TGTGCCAGCAGCCGAGACGGGGGGCAGGGTTATGAAAAACTGTTTTTT.

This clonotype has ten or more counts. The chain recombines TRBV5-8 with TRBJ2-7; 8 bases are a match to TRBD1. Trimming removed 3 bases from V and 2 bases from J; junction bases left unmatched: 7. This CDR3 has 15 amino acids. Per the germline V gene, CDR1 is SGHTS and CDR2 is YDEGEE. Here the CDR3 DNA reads TGTGCCAGCAGCTGGACCGGGACAGGTGCCTACGAGCAGTACTTC. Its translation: CASSWTGTGAYEQYF.

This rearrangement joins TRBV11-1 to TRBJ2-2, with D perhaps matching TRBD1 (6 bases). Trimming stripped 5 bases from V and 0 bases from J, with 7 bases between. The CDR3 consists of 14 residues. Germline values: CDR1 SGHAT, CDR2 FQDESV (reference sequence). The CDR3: CASSRTANTGELFF. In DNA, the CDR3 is TGTGCCAGCAGCCGGACAGCGAACACCGGGGAGCTGTTTTTT.